A single T cell receptor (beta chain) is shown here with its context. Its antigen remains undetermined. No base quality information exists; no much larger clone differs at one position. Genomic DNA was extracted with the Qiagen DNeasy kit from unsorted PBMCs and from negatively selected CD4+ and CD8+ fractions. TCR beta CDR3 regions were amplified by immunoSEQ multiplex PCR using primers annealing to V and J segments. A synthetic immune receptor repertoire was used to minimize amplification bias, and any residual bias was removed computationally once sequencing was done. The original pipeline was this. Custom Python scripts were used to quantify repertoire diversity as the Shannon entropy index. Unsorted, CD4+ and CD8+ repertoires were analyzed separately, except for combined analyses in which CD4+ and CD8+ sequences were merged in silico. A clone counted as expanded when the clone's frequency after treatment rose at least 2-fold relative to C1D1, and clones undetected at baseline were given a pseudocount of 0.5. Clones with 0 or 1 copy at C1D1 were defined as singleton clones, while clones with 2 or more copies were defined as non-singleton clones. Clones expanded in unsorted samples were annotated as CD4+, CD8+ or unknown by matching protein sequences in sorted samples from the same patient. Diversity changes from C1D1 to C4D1 were tested in paired samples using Wilcoxon tests. TCRdb took this table from immuneACCESS and kept in-frame rearrangements with V and J called. Such tables lack part of the clones; where checked against another copy, unresolved V genes explain under half of the gap, and the rest is unexplained. V and J calls and clone size are given by that table; D and trimming were obtained from the DNA. The sample table lists approximately 79,000 clones, 80% to 95% of them with a count of one. Of the sample, around 2.4% falls within the top ten clones.

The sample belongs to a study of PD-1 blockade in classical Hodgkin lymphoma (dated by TCRdb to 2019 to 2021). Regarding the complete study: Nivolumab dosing was 3 mg/kg intravenously every 2 weeks, continuing until either disease progression or unacceptable toxicity. To define a peripheral blood immune signature of response to PD-1 blockade in classical Hodgkin lymphoma, the study combined TCR beta sequencing with CyTOF.

What the work shows at the level of the full study, not this receptor alone: CD4+ but not CD8+ TCR diversity rose significantly by C4D1 (p=0.0027 vs p=0.16), most apparent in complete responders (p=0.02). Trial patients achieving complete response had baseline diversity similar to newly diagnosed patients, whereas partial responders and progressors had significantly lower diversity. Baseline TCR diversity was reported to be lower in newly diagnosed patients than in healthy donors, and even lower in relapsed/refractory patients. Diversity was lower in patients who began nivolumab less than 1 year after ASCT, so these patients were left out of later analyses to avoid confounding by immune reconstitution. The study covered only a single clinical trial cohort, and the causes of the repertoire differences, possibly disease activity or prior therapy, were still not defined.

The sample's time point label, in plain terms: cycle 2 day 1 (C2D1) of nivolumab. Every trial patient had relapsed following autologous stem cell transplantation, and prior brentuximab vedotin exposure was what differed among cohorts A, B and C. The trial cohort comprised some 60 patients with relapsed/refractory classical Hodgkin lymphoma whose best overall responses were complete response, partial response or progressive disease. Single-agent nivolumab was administered to trial patients in the multi-cohort phase II CheckMate 205 trial. Best overall response was determined by an independent review committee according to the 2007 International Working Group response criteria. Trial PBMCs were obtained immediately prior to nivolumab initiation (C1D1) and on therapy at cycle 2 day 1 and cycle 4 day 1. Peripheral blood was collected in 8 mL Vacutainer Cell Preparation Tubes, from which PBMCs were isolated by centrifugation and then cryopreserved.

The sample consisted of peripheral blood mononuclear cells (PBMCs), taken before the second cycle of nivolumab. This receptor was taken from a human donor with classical Hodgkin lymphoma.

The DNA is as follows: TGCAGCGTTGAAGATGGCGGACCCACAGATACGCAGTATTTT. Its protein reads: CSVEDGGPTDTQYF. The chain is assembled from TRBV29-1 and TRBJ2-3, with the D gene not confidently named. CDR3 length: 14 amino acids, cysteine to phenylalanine. Only the CDR3 region is kept as DNA, spanning 42 bases read in frame from base 1. Per the germline V gene, SQVTM is the CDR1 and ANQGSEA is the CDR2. Relative to germline, V is 0 bases shorter and J is 2 bases shorter, with 9 bases between their ends.